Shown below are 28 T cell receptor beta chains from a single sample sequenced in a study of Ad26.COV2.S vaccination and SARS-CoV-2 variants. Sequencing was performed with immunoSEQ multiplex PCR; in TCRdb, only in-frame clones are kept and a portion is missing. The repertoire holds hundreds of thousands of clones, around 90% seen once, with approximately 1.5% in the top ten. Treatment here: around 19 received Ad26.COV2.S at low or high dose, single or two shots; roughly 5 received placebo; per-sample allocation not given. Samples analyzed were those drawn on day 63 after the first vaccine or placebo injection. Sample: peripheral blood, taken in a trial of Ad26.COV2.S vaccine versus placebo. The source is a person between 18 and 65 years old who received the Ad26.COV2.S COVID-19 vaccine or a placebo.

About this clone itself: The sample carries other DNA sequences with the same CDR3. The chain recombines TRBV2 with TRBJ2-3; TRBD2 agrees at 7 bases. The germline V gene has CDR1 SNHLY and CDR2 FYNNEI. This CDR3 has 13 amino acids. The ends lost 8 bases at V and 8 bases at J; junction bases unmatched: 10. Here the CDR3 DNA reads TGTGCCAGCCGGGGGGAGGGCCTCGGTACGCAGTATTTT. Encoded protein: CASRGEGLGTQYF. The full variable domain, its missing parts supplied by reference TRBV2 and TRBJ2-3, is EPEVTQTPSHQVTQMGQEVILRCVPISNHLYFYWYRQILGQKVEFLVSFYNNEISEKSEIFDDQFSVERPDGSNFTLKIRSTKLEDSAMYFCASRGEGLGTQYFGPGTRLTVL.

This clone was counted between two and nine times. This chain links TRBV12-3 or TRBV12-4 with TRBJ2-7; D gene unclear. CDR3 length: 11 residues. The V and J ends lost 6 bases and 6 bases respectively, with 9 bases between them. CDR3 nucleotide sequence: TGTGCCAGCAGGGTAGATGTCGAGCAGTACTTC. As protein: CASRVDVEQYF.

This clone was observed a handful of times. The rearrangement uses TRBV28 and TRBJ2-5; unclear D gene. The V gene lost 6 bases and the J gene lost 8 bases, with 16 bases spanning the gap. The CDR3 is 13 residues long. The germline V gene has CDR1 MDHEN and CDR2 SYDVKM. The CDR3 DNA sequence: TGTGCCAGCAGCCCGGCTAGTCCTATAACCCAGTACTTC. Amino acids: CASSPASPITQYF.

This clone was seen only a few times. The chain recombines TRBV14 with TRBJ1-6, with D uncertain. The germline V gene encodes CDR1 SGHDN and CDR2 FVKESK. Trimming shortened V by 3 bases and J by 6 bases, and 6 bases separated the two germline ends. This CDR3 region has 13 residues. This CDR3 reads CASSQELNSPLHF. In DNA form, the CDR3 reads TGTGCCAGCAGCCAGGAACTTAATTCACCCCTCCACTTT.

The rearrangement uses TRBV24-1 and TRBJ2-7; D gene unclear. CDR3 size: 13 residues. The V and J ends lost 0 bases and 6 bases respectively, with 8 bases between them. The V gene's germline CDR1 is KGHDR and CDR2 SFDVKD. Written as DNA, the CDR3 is TGTGCCACCAGTGATTTGGGGTCTACCGAGCAGTACTTC. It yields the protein CATSDLGSTEQYF.

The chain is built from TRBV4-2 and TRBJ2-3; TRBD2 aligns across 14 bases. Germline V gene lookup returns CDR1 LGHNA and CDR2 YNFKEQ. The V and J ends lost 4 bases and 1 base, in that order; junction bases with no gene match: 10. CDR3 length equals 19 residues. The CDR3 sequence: CASSRGTSGSNVGTDTQYF. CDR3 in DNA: TGTGCCAGCAGCCGGGGGACTAGCGGGAGTAACGTCGGCACAGATACGCAGTATTTT.

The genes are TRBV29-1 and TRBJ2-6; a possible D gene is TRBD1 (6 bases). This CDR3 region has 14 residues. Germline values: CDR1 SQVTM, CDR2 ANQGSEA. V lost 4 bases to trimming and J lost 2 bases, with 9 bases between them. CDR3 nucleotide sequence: TGCAGCGTTGGCAGGGGTGCTGGGGCCAACGTCCTGACTTTC. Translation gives CSVGRGAGANVLTF.

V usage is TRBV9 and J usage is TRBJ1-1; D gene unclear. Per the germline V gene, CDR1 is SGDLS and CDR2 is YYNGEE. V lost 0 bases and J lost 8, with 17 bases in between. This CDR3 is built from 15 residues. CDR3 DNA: TGTGCCAGCAGCGTAGAAAGTGGGTCCCCTTTAGAAGCTTTCTTT. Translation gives CASSVESGSPLEAFF.

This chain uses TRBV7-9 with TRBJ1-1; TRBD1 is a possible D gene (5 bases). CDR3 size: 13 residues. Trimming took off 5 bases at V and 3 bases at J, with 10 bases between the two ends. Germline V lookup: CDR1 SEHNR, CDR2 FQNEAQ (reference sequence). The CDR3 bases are TGTGCCAGCAGCAGTATGGGGGACACTGAAGCTTTCTTT. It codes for CASSSMGDTEAFF.

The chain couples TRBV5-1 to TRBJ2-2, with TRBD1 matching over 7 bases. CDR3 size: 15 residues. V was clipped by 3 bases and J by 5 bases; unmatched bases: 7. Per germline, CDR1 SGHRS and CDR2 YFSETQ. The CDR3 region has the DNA TGCGCCAGCAGCTCCCTGACAGGGCTTACCGGGGAGCTGTTTTTT. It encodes CASSSLTGLTGELFF.

CDR3 sequence: CASSIGREQYF. In nucleotides, the CDR3 is TGTGCCAGTAGTATTGGACGCGAGCAGTACTTC. This chain links TRBV19 with TRBJ2-7; D is uncertain. Trimming removed 3 bases from V and 6 bases from J, with 6 bases in between. This CDR3 is built from 11 residues. Germline V lookup: CDR1 LNHDA, CDR2 SQIVND (reference sequence). The full variable domain, in which reference TRBV19 and TRBJ2-7 provide the parts outside the CDR3, is DGGITQSPKYLFRKEGQNVTLSCEQNLNHDAMYWYRQDPGQGLRLIYYSQIVNDFQKGDIAEGYSVSREKKESFPLTVTSAQKNPTAFYLCASSIGREQYFGPGTRLTVT.

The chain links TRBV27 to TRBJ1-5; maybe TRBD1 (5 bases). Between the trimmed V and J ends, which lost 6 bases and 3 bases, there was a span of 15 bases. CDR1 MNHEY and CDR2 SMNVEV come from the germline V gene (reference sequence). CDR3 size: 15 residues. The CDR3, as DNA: TGTGCCAGCAGATGGAGTGGGACCTCCAATCAGCCCCAGCATTTT. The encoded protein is CASRWSGTSNQPQHF.

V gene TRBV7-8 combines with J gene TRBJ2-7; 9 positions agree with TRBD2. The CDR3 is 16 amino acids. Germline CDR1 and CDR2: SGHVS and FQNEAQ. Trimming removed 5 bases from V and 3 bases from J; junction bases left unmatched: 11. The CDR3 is CASSAGGYAEFYEQYF. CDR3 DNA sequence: TGTGCCAGCAGCGCGGGGGGGTACGCAGAGTTCTACGAGCAGTACTTC.

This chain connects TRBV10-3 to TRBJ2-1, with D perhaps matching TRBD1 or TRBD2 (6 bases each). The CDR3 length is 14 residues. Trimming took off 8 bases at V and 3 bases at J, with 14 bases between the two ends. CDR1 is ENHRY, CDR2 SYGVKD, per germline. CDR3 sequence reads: CAIAKGGLYNEQFF. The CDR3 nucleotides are TGTGCCATCGCTAAGGGGGGACTCTACAATGAGCAGTTCTTC.

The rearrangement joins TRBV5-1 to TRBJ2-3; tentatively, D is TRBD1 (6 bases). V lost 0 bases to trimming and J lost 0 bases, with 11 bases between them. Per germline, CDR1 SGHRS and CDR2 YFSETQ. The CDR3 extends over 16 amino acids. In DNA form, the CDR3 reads TGCGCCAGCAGCTTGGGCCAAGGGGGTAGCACAGATACGCAGTATTTT. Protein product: CASSLGQGGSTDTQYF. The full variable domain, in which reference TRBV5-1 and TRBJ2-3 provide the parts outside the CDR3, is KAGVTQTPRYLIKTRGQQVTLSCSPISGHRSVSWYQQTPGQGLQFLFEYFSETQRNKGNFPGRFSGRQFSNSRSEMNVSTLELGDSALYLCASSLGQGGSTDTQYFGPGTRLTVL.

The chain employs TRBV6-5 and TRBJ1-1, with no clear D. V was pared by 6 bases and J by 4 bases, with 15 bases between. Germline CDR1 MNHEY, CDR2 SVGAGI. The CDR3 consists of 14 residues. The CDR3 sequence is CASSLAAGVTEAFF. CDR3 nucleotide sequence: TGTGCCAGCAGCCTCGCGGCAGGCGTCACTGAAGCTTTCTTT.

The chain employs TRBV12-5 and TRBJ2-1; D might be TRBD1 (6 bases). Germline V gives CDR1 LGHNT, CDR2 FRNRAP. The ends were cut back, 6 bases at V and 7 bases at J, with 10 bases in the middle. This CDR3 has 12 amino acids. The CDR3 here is CASGLGGNEQFF. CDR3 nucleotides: TGTGCTAGTGGACTAGGGGGTAATGAGCAGTTCTTC.

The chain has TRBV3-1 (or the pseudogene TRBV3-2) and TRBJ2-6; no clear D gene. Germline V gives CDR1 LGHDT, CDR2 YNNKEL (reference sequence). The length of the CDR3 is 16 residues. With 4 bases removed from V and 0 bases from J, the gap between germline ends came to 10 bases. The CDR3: CASSLQISSGANVLTF. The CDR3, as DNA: TGTGCCAGCAGCCTACAAATTAGCTCTGGGGCCAACGTCCTGACTTTC.

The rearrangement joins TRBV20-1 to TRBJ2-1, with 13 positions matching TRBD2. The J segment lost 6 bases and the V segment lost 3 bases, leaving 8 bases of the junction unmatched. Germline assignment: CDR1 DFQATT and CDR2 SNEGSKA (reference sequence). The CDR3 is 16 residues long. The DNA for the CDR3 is TGCAGTGCTAGTGGAGGACTAGCGGGAGTCCGCAATGAGCAGTTCTTC. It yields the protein CSASGGLAGVRNEQFF.

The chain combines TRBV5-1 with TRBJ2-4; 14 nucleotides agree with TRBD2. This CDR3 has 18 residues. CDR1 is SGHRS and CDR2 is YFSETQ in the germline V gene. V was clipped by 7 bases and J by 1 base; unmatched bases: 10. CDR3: CASGMGTSGSFAKNIQYF. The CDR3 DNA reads TGCGCCAGCGGTATGGGGACTAGCGGGAGTTTTGCCAAAAACATTCAGTACTTC.

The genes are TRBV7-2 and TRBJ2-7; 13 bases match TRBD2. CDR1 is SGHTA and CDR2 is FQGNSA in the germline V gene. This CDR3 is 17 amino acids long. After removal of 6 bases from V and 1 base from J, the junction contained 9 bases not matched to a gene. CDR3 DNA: TGTGCCAGCAGTCCCCAAGGGACTAGCGGGGCGTCCTACGAGCAGTACTTC. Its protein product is CASSPQGTSGASYEQYF.

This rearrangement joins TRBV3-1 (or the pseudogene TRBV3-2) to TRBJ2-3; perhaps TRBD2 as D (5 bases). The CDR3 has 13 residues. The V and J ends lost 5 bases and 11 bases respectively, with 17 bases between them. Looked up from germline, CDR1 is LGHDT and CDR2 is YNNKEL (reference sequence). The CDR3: CASSTSLEEQQYF. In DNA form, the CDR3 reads TGTGCCAGCAGCACGTCACTAGAGGAGCAGCAGTATTTT.

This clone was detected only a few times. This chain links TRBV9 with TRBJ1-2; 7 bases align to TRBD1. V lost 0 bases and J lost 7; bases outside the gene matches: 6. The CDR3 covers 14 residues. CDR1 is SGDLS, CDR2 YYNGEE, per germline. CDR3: CASSVEGAGSGYTF. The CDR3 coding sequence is TGTGCCAGCAGCGTAGAGGGGGCCGGGTCTGGCTACACCTTC.

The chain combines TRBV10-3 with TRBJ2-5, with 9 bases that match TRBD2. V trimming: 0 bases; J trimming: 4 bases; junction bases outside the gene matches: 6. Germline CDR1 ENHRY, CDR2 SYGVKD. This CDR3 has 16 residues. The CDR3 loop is CAISESLAGIAETQYF. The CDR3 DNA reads TGTGCCATCAGTGAGTCCCTAGCGGGAATCGCAGAGACCCAGTACTTC.

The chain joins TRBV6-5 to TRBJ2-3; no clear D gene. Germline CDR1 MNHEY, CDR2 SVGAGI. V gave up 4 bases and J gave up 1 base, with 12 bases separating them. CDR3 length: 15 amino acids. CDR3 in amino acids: CASSSLRHRTDTQYF. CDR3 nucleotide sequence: TGTGCCAGCAGTTCTCTGCGGCACCGCACAGATACGCAGTATTTT.

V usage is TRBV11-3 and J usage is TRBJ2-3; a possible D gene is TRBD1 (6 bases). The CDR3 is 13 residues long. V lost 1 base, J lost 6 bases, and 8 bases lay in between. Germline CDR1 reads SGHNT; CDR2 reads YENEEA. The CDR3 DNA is TGTGCCAGCAGCTTAGGTGACAGGGATACGCAGTATTTT. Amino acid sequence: CASSLGDRDTQYF. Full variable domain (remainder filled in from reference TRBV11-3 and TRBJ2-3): EAGVVQSPRYKIIEKKQPVAFWCNPISGHNTLYWYLQNLGQGPELLIRYENEEAVDDSQLPKDRFSAERLKGVDSTLKIQPAELGDSAVYLCASSLGDRDTQYFGPGTRLTVL.

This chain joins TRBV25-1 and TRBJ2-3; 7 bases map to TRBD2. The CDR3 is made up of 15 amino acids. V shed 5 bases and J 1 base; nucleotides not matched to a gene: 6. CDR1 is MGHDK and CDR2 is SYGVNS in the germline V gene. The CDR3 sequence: CASSSRTSRTDTQYF. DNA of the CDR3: TGTGCCAGCAGTTCACGGACTAGTCGCACAGATACGCAGTATTTT.

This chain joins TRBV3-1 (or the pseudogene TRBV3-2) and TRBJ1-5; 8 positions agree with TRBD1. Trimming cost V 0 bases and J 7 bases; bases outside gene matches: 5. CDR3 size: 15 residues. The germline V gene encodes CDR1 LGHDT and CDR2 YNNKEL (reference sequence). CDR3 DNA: TGTGCCAGCAGCCAAGATTCAGGGGGCCGGCAGCCCCAGCATTTT. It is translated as CASSQDSGGRQPQHF.